This T cell receptor beta chain was found in a study of control samples from healthy donors and cancer patients. The data were produced by immunoSEQ multiplex PCR, yet TCRdb's version contains in-frame clones alone and is incomplete. The sample includes about 61,000 clones, roughly 89% of them seen just once. Germline CDR1 is SNHLY and CDR2 is FYNNEI. CDR3 length: 14 residues. The J segment lost 4 bases and the V segment lost 7 bases, leaving 5 bases of the junction unmatched. Sequenced sample: PBMCs. The sequence was obtained from a man aged 55 to 70 with colorectal cancer. The chain carries TRBV2 and TRBJ1-5, with 9 bases lining up with TRBD1. The CDR3: CASTRTGVNQPQHF. CDR3 bases: TGTGCCAGCACCCGGACAGGGGTGAATCAGCCCCAGCATTTT.